These T cell receptor beta chains were read from a single sample in a study of multiple sclerosis patients with progressive multifocal leukoencephalopathy. Only in-frame clones appear in the TCRdb table, and some are missing; sequencing was by immunoSEQ multiplex PCR. The table records tens of thousands of clones, roughly 89% of them present only once. This specimen consisted of PBMCs, obtained from a patient treated with natalizumab. The receptor source for this set is a human donor with multiple sclerosis. CDR3s include the opening cysteine and the closing phenylalanine or tryptophan. A D gene is named only where the DNA matches it firmly. A clone size is listed for some rows: how often the clone was seen (once, few, many), or a class if it is expanded.

>-|14|TRBV5-6|-|TRBJ2-7
TGTGCCAGCAGTCTGGCGCAGTCGGACTACGAGCAGTACTTC
CASSLAQSDYEQYF
>-|15|TRBV7-8|-|TRBJ1-1
TGTGCCAGCAGCTTTGACGCCGTCCCCGGGGCTGAAGCTTTCTTT
CASSFDAVPGAEAFF
>-|17|TRBV7-2|-|TRBJ2-3
TGTGCCAGCAGCTTAGCACCGCCTCCGGGGGGCACAGATACGCAGTATTTT
CASSLAPPPGGTDTQYF
>-|13|TRBV6-1|-|TRBJ2-1
TGTGCCAGCACTAGGCTACAGTACAATGAGCAGTTCTTC
CASTRLQYNEQFF
>-|12|TRBV30|-|TRBJ2-7
TGTGCCTGGAGTGTGAGACAGAACGAGCAGTACTTC
CAWSVRQNEQYF
>-|16|TRBV6-8|-|TRBJ2-2
TGTGCCAGCAGTTACGAGCTGGGATGCGAACACCGGGGAGCTGTTTTT
CASSYELGCEHRGAVF
>-|14|TRBV29-1|-|TRBJ1-5
TGCAGCGTTGCCCAGGGGCTAAGCAATCAGCCCCAGCATTTT
CSVAQGLSNQPQHF
>TRBD1|14|TRBV7-6|-|TRBJ2-7
TGTGCCAGCAGCCTACAGGGGGACACCTACGAGCAGTACTTC
CASSLQGDTYEQYF
>-|12|TRBV18|-|TRBJ2-1
TGTGCCAGCTCCCCGGGACGATACGAGCAGTTCTTC
CASSPGRYEQFF
>-|14|TRBV6-5|-|TRBJ2-7
TGTGCCAGCAGTTACGAGCAGGCCTCCTACGAGCAGTACTTC
CASSYEQASYEQYF
>TRBD2|15|TRBV11-3|-|TRBJ2-1
TGTGCCAGCAGCCCCGGACTAGCGGGGGGGGGTGAGCAGTTCTTC
CASSPGLAGGGEQFF
>-|16|TRBV4-1|-|TRBJ2-7
TGCGCCAGCAGCCCCCTACCGGCTAGCGACTCCTACGAGCAGTACTTC
CASSPLPASDSYEQYF
>-|15|TRBV14|few|TRBJ1-4
TGTGCCAGCAGCCAAGAGCGGGGCCTCGGGGAAAAACTGTTTTTT
CASSQERGLGEKLFF
>TRBD2|21|TRBV4-1|-|TRBJ2-1
TGCGCCAGCAGCCCCCCCGGGACTAGCGGGGGGTCTAATCAAGGGTACAATGAGCAGTTCTTC
CASSPPGTSGGSNQGYNEQFF
>-|15|TRBV19|-|TRBJ2-7
TGTGCCAGTAGTCTGAGCGGAAACGGACAGCGGGAGCAGTACTTC
CASSLSGNGQREQYF
>-|14|TRBV11-2|-|TRBJ1-2
TGTGCCAGCAGCCCCTTGGGAGCTAACTATGGCTACACCTTC
CASSPLGANYGYTF
>-|16|TRBV5-1|-|TRBJ1-3
TGCGCCAGCAGCTTGGGCGACTGGAGCTCTGGAAACACCATATATTTT
CASSLGDWSSGNTIYF
>-|13|TRBV7-9|once|TRBJ1-1
TGTGCCGCGGGGGTCATCATGAACACTGAAGCTTTCTTT
CAAGVIMNTEAFF
>TRBD2|16|TRBV5-1|-|TRBJ2-2
TGCGCCAGCAGCTTGGAGGCTAGCGGGTTGGCCGGGGAGCTGTTTTTT
CASSLEASGLAGELFF
>-|12|TRBV5-5|-|TRBJ2-1
TGTGCCAGCAGCGCCCCAAACAATGAGCAGTTCTTC
CASSAPNNEQFF
>-|15|TRBV15|-|TRBJ1-2
TGTGCCACCAGCATCGTTGGACAAACTAACTATGGCTACACCTTC
CATSIVGQTNYGYTF
>-|15|TRBV6-1|-|TRBJ2-2
TGTGCCAGCAGAAGCTTCGAAAGGGCGACCGGGGAGCTGTTTTTT
CASRSFERATGELFF
>TRBD2|13|TRBV29-1|-|TRBJ2-7
TGCAGCGTCCCTTGGGGGGGAGCCTACGAGCAGTACTTC
CSVPWGGAYEQYF
>-|16|TRBV7-2|few|TRBJ2-6
TGTGCCAGCAGCTTAACCGGGACTTCTGGGGCCAACGTCCTGACTTTC
CASSLTGTSGANVLTF
>TRBD2|17|TRBV2|-|TRBJ2-7
TGTGCCAGCATGAGCCGACTAGCGGGGTCCTTCTCCTACGAGCAGTACTTC
CASMSRLAGSFSYEQYF
>-|14|TRBV18|-|TRBJ1-1
TGTGCCAGCTCAGTGGCAGCTTTGAACACTGAAGCTTTCTTT
CASSVAALNTEAFF
>-|16|TRBV15|-|TRBJ1-6
TGTGCCACCAGCAGAGATCTGGGCACTCCAAATTCACCCCTCCACTTT
CATSRDLGTPNSPLHF
>TRBD1|15|TRBV4-1|-|TRBJ1-3
TGCGCCAGCAGCAGGACAGGGCTAGCTGGAAACACCATATATTTT
CASSRTGLAGNTIYF
>TRBD1|15|TRBV27|-|TRBJ1-6
TGTGCCAGCAGTTTATGGGGACAGCAAAATTCACCCCTCCACTTT
CASSLWGQQNSPLHF
>TRBD1|15|TRBV2|-|TRBJ1-3
TGTGCCAGCAGCGTAACCGGGACAGGAGGAAACACCATATATTTT
CASSVTGTGGNTIYF
>-|15|TRBV6-1|-|TRBJ2-2
TGTGCCAGCAGCGTCAGTACTACGAACACCGGGGAGCTGTTTTTT
CASSVSTTNTGELFF
>-|16|TRBV10-3|-|TRBJ1-2
TGTGCCATCAGTGCTACTAGGGAAGGGATGGGATATGGCTACACCTTC
CAISATREGMGYGYTF
>-|11|TRBV19|-|TRBJ1-1
TGTGCCAGTAGTATTGCCTCTGAAGCTTTCTTT
CASSIASEAFF
>TRBD1|14|TRBV11-2|-|TRBJ2-7
TGTGCCAGCAGGCGGACAGGGGGCTCCTACGAGCAGTACTTC
CASRRTGGSYEQYF
>-|16|TRBV11-3|-|TRBJ2-7
TGTGCCAGCAGCGAAGCCGGGACGTACAGCTCCTACGAGCAGTACTTC
CASSEAGTYSSYEQYF
>TRBD2|14|TRBV5-1|-|TRBJ2-7
TGCGCCAGCAGCTCCGGGACTAGCGGCTTGGAGCAGTACTTC
CASSSGTSGLEQYF
>-|15|TRBV15|-|TRBJ1-5
TGTGCCACCAGAAGGCAGGGAGGAAGCAATCAGCCCCAGCATTTT
CATRRQGGSNQPQHF